Shown below are 14 T cell receptor beta chains from a single sample sequenced in a study of blood T cell repertoires in COVID-19 (dated by TCRdb to 2020 to 2022). Library preparation was by the immunoSEQ multiplex PCR assay. In its TCRdb copy, this immuneACCESS table keeps in-frame sequences only and misses some clones. Where compared with another copy, unresolved V genes explain less than half of these, and the others have no known cause. The table for this sample lists 220,000 or so clones; around 87% of them were counted only once. Roughly 3.7% of the sample is in the top ten clones. The sample taken for sequencing was PBMCs or T cells enriched from blood (not recorded which). The receptors derive from a woman aged 18-35 years in a cohort exposed to, infected with or recovered from COVID-19 (not recorded which).

This chain joins TRBV11-2 and TRBJ2-5, with D possibly being TRBD2 (5 bases). This CDR3 comprises 13 residues. Deletions cut 5 bases from V and 9 bases from J, with 16 bases between. Germline assignment: CDR1 SGHAT and CDR2 FQNNGV. The CDR3 is CASSLDFLEAQYF. CDR3 DNA: TGTGCCAGCAGCCTTGACTTCCTGGAGGCCCAGTACTTC.

This chain joins TRBV5-4 and TRBJ1-2; D is ambiguous. Germline CDR1 reads SGHNT; CDR2 reads YYREEE (reference sequence). V was clipped by 4 bases and J by 6 bases, with 19 bases between them. This CDR3 is built from 15 residues. CDR3 bases: TGTGCCAGCAGCAAGGCCGAGGTCCTACATAATGGCTACACCTTC. The encoded protein is CASSKAEVLHNGYTF.

The DNA of the CDR3 is TGCGCCAGCAGCGAGGGACACACAGATACGCAGTATTTT. Translated, it gives CASSEGHTDTQYF. The chain joins TRBV5-1 to TRBJ2-3, with D maybe TRBD1 (6 bases). V lost 4 bases and J lost 2, with 8 bases in between. The CDR3 contains 13 residues. Germline values: CDR1 SGHRS, CDR2 YFSETQ.

This rearrangement joins TRBV7-9 to TRBJ2-1; tentative D call: TRBD1 (5 bases). This CDR3 contains 17 residues. Trimming cost V 6 bases and J 7 bases, with 25 bases left between them. Germline CDR1 is SEHNR and CDR2 is FQNEAQ (reference sequence). CDR3 bases: TGTGCCAGCAGGCCCAAGAAACAGGAACGTGGGCGGAATGAGCAGTTCTTC. It encodes CASRPKKQERGRNEQFF.

V and J are TRBV16 and TRBJ1-2; D is possibly TRBD1 (5 bases). The V and J ends lost 3 bases and 2 bases respectively, with 7 bases between them. From germline, CDR1 is KGHSY and CDR2 FQNENV. This CDR3 spans 13 amino acids. The CDR3: CASSHGQNYGYTF. CDR3 sequence (DNA): TGTGCCAGCAGCCACGGACAAAACTATGGCTACACCTTC.

The chain has TRBV10-1 and TRBJ1-6; TRBD1 matches 9 bases. V lost 9 bases and J lost 5; bases outside the gene matches: 2. There are 13 residues in the CDR3. CDR1 is WNHNN and CDR2 is SYGVQD in the germline V gene (reference sequence). For the CDR3, the DNA is TGCGCCAGTCGGGACAGGGATAATTCACCCCTCCACTTT. This sequence encodes CASRDRDNSPLHF.

The chain joins TRBV19 to TRBJ1-1; 11 bases line up with TRBD1. V dropped 9 bases and J dropped 1; count of bases not matched to a gene: 4. Germline assignment: CDR1 LNHDA and CDR2 SQIVND (reference sequence). The CDR3 runs to 14 residues. The CDR3 is CASRTGGANTEAFF. For the CDR3, the DNA is TGTGCCAGCCGGACAGGGGGCGCGAACACTGAAGCTTTCTTT.

The V gene is TRBV10-3, the J gene TRBJ1-6; TRBD1 might be the D (6 bases). V lost 5 bases, J lost 14 bases, and 25 bases lay in between. Germline V gene data show CDR1 as ENHRY and CDR2 as SYGVKD. The CDR3 length is 16 residues. The CDR3 nucleotides are TGTGCCATCAGTCCCCGGGACGGACAGCACGATCGGACCCTCCACTTT. Amino acids: CAISPRDGQHDRTLHF.

The CDR3 region has the DNA TGTGCCAGCAGTTCCGCCTACGAGCAGTACTTC. Its translation: CASSSAYEQYF. V gene TRBV5-8 combines with J gene TRBJ2-7; D remains ambiguous. The germline V and J ends were trimmed by 5 bases and 2 bases, with 5 bases remaining between them. This CDR3 comprises 11 residues. Per germline, CDR1 SGHTS and CDR2 YDEGEE.

This rearrangement joins TRBV11-2 to TRBJ1-1, with unresolved D. This CDR3 contains 16 residues. Germline lookup yields CDR1 SGHAT and CDR2 FQNNGV. V lost 0 bases, J lost 0 bases, and 11 bases lay in between. The CDR3 coding sequence is TGTGCCAGCAGCTTAGACAGACTCCCCATGAACACTGAAGCTTTCTTT. Its translation is CASSLDRLPMNTEAFF.

The genes are TRBV7-3 and TRBJ2-2, with 7 positions matching TRBD1. V dropped 5 bases and J dropped 6; count of bases not matched to a gene: 9. There are 15 residues in the CDR3. Germline CDR1 and CDR2: SGHTA and FQGTGA. The CDR3 region has the DNA TGTGCCAGCAGCCCCGGAACCCAGGGGGCCGGGGAGCTGTTTTTT. It codes for CASSPGTQGAGELFF.

The chain uses TRBV5-4 and TRBJ2-3; 9 nucleotides match TRBD2. The germline gives CDR1 SGHNT, CDR2 YYREEE (reference sequence). The CDR3 contains 13 residues. V lost 7 bases, J lost 1 base, and 1 base stayed unmatched. CDR3 in DNA: TGTGCCAGCGCGGGGGGGGGCACAGATACGCAGTATTTT. It is translated as CASAGGGTDTQYF.

This sequence joins TRBV28 and TRBJ2-2; 7 positions match TRBD1. The CDR3 covers 13 residues. In germline, CDR1 is MDHEN, CDR2 SYDVKM. Unmatched junction bases numbered 4, after V lost 8 bases and J lost 4 bases. CDR3 amino acids: CASRDRITGELFF. CDR3 nucleotides: TGTGCCAGCCGGGACAGAATCACCGGGGAGCTGTTTTTT.

The chain uses TRBV11-3 and TRBJ2-2; 9 nucleotides agree with TRBD2. The CDR3 consists of 18 residues. With V trimmed by 2 bases and J by 4 bases, 11 bases remained unmatched. Looked up from germline, CDR1 is SGHNT and CDR2 is YENEEA. This CDR3 reads CASSLRVAGAHGTGELFF. In nucleotides, the CDR3 is TGTGCCAGCAGCTTAAGGGTAGCGGGAGCTCACGGCACCGGGGAGCTGTTTTTT.